The TCR beta chain under discussion was sequenced for a study of response to subunit inactivated influenza vaccine. Concerning this clonotype itself: Its antigen is not known.

MiXCR was run by TCRdb on the RT-PCR reads, yielding one entry per CDR3 protein. Of about 540,000 distinct CDR3 sequences in the sample, roughly a quarter were seen once. V lost 3 bases to trimming and J lost 2 bases; unmatched junction nucleotides: 10. The CDR3 contains 16 residues. Germline CDR1 and CDR2: DFQATT and SNEGSKA (reference sequence). Study results and limitations: Researchers suggested that each seasonal influenza vaccination recruits few new T cells.

The same data also contributed to another study, on T cells expressing NK-cell markers. Per that paper: UMI-tagged 5'RACE template switching yielded the TCR beta cDNA. The study drew TCR beta repertoires from sorted CD3+CD56+NKG2C+, CD3+CD56+NKG2C- and CD3+CD56-NKG2C+ T cells. Seven sequenced donors out of eight were HCMV-seropositive, one seronegative. Where several donors were concerned, these clonotypes also led the CD3+CD56-NKG2C+ fraction.

The starting material was CD4+ T cells sorted from PBMCs, obtained about 13 days after vaccination. The chain is built from TRBV20-1 and TRBJ1-5; the match to TRBD1 covers 7 bases. The TCR originated in a man in his fifties or sixties who received an inactivated influenza vaccine. The CDR3 sequence is CSASVRGRGGNQPQHF. CDR3 coding DNA: TGCAGTGCTAGCGTTAGGGGGCGGGGGGGCAATCAGCCCCAGCATTTT.